The entry below describes one TCR beta chain. The data originate from a study of blood T cell repertoires in COVID-19. With V trimmed by 1 base and J by 9 bases, 4 bases remained unmatched. The CDR3 runs 14 residues. CDR1 SGHTA and CDR2 FQGNSA come from the germline V gene. The data were produced by immunoSEQ multiplex PCR, yet TCRdb's version contains in-frame clones alone and is incomplete. Of 300,000 to 400,000 clones in the sample, over 75% were seen once. Sequencing was performed on PBMCs or T cells enriched from blood (not recorded which). The source is a woman aged 25 to 39 with acute COVID-19. The genes are TRBV7-2 and TRBJ1-5; 9 bases map to TRBD1. CDR3 coding DNA: TGTGCCAGCAGCTTAGGGGACAGGGTTCCGCCCCAGCATTTT. The encoded protein is CASSLGDRVPPQHF.